The 21 T cell receptor beta chains below were found in one sample sequenced in a study of response to subunit inactivated influenza vaccine. TCRdb re-derived calls from the RT-PCR reads in MiXCR, one entry per CDR3 protein. Seen here are 450,000 to 600,000 distinct CDR3 sequences, around 8% observed once, and the top ten hold 10% to 15%. Specimen: PBMCs from blood, collected roughly 24 months after vaccination. Receptors originate from a man aged 50-75 years who received an inactivated influenza vaccine.

This clonotype was counted many times. This sequence joins TRBV12-3 or TRBV12-4 and TRBJ2-7, with D possibly called TRBD1 or TRBD2 (5 bases each). This CDR3 comprises 12 residues. V lost 5 bases, J lost 11 bases, and 16 bases lay in between. The CDR3 protein is CASSPSGGMEYF. The CDR3 region has the DNA TGTGCCAGCAGTCCGAGTGGGGGTATGGAGTACTTC.

The J gene is TRBJ2-1, the V gene TRBV21-1; the D call TRBD1 from the table was never checked on the DNA. TRBV21-1 is given as a pseudogene. The CDR3 contains 18 residues. In DNA, the CDR3 is TGTGCCAGCAGCAAAGCGCTCACAGGGGCGTCGAGATACAATGAGCAGTTCTTC. As protein: CASSKALTGASRYNEQFF.

Turning to this clonotype: One base away lies a much larger clone, so this may be a sequencing read error. The genes are TRBV20-1 and TRBJ2-1, with D tentatively TRBD1 or TRBD2 (5 bases each). Trimming shortened V by 7 bases and J by 8 bases, and 15 bases separated the two germline ends. This CDR3 is built from 12 residues. Germline V gene data show CDR1 as DFQATT and CDR2 as SNEGSKA (reference sequence). CDR3 region: CSDLRGRDEQFF. The CDR3 region has the DNA TGCAGTGATCTCCGGGGCAGGGATGAGCAGTTCTTC.

This clonotype was seen ten or more times. The chain employs TRBV2 and TRBJ1-4, with 7 bases fitting TRBD1. The CDR3 loop spans 14 amino acids. CDR1 SNHLY and CDR2 FYNNEI come from the germline V gene. V lost 7 bases to trimming and J lost 5 bases; unmatched junction nucleotides: 7. CDR3 protein: CASKAGTENEKLFF. CDR3 nucleotide sequence: TGTGCCAGCAAGGCCGGGACAGAGAATGAAAAACTGTTTTTT.

Ten or more counts support this clonotype. The chain couples TRBV19 to TRBJ2-3; TRBD1 or TRBD2 may be the D gene (5 bases each). The CDR3 loop spans 13 amino acids. The germline CDR1 and CDR2 sequences are LNHDA and SQIVND (reference sequence). Trimming took off 7 bases at V and 0 bases at J, with 8 bases between the two ends. The CDR3 region is CASKGPSTDTQYF. CDR3 nucleotides: TGTGCCAGTAAGGGACCGAGCACAGATACGCAGTATTTT.

The V call is TRBV4-1, the J call TRBJ2-3, with 7 bases identical to TRBD1. This CDR3 is built from 14 residues. The J segment lost 6 bases and the V segment lost 4 bases, leaving 7 bases of the junction unmatched. Germline V gene sequence: CDR1 MGHRA, CDR2 YSYEKL. The CDR3 bases are TGCGCCAGCAGCCCTCCGGGACAGCGCGATACGCAGTATTTT. Amino acids: CASSPPGQRDTQYF.

The rearrangement joins TRBV12-3 or TRBV12-4 to TRBJ2-2; TRBD1 agrees at 9 bases. Trimming took 2 bases from V and 6 from J; bases not matched to a gene: 10. The CDR3 runs to 17 residues. CDR3 in DNA: TGTGCCAGCAGTTTAAGTGGTGGGACAGGGACTGCCGGGGAGCTGTTTTTT. The encoded protein is CASSLSGGTGTAGELFF.

V is TRBV5-1 and J is TRBJ1-4, with D possibly being TRBD1 (6 bases). Per the germline V gene, CDR1 is SGHRS and CDR2 is YFSETQ. This CDR3 comprises 14 residues. Trimming took 4 bases from V and 5 from J, leaving 12 bases between them. The CDR3 nucleotides read TGCGCCAGCAGCACCACAGGGAAGAATGAAAAACTGTTTTTT. The encoded protein is CASSTTGKNEKLFF.

The chain recombines TRBV7-9 with TRBJ2-7; D is unresolved. CDR1 and CDR2 (germline): SEHNR, FQNEAQ (reference sequence). V was trimmed by 5 bases and J by 3 bases, leaving 14 bases between them. CDR3 length: 14 residues. The CDR3 region is CASSLLRTRYEQYF. The CDR3, as DNA: TGTGCCAGCAGCCTCCTCCGAACCCGCTACGAGCAGTACTTC.

The table lists this clonotype with a few counts. V is TRBV7-6 and J is TRBJ2-1, with D perhaps matching TRBD1 (6 bases). The CDR3 totals 16 residues. Germline CDR1 reads SGHVS; CDR2 reads FNYEAQ. Trimming removed 5 bases from V and 4 bases from J, with 18 bases in between. The CDR3 is CASSLPPRGAYNEQFF. In DNA form, the CDR3 reads TGTGCCAGCAGCCTTCCCCCCAGGGGCGCGTACAATGAGCAGTTCTTC. The entire variable domain, with the rest obtained from reference TRBV7-6 and TRBJ2-1, is as follows: GAGVSQSPRYKVTKRGQDVALRCDPISGHVSLYWYRQALGQGPEFLTYFNYEAQQDKSGLPNDRFSAERPEGSISTLTIQRTEQRDSAMYRCASSLPPRGAYNEQFFGPGTRLTVL.

This clonotype has only a few counts. J is TRBJ2-3 and V is TRBV7-9, with 11 bases aligning to TRBD1. Germline CDR1 SEHNR, CDR2 FQNEAQ (reference sequence). The CDR3 sequence is 16 residues long. J gave up 6 bases and V 5 bases, and 10 bases lay outside the gene matches. CDR3 sequence: CASSVIRTGGRDTQYF. CDR3 nucleotide sequence: TGTGCCAGCAGCGTCATCAGGACAGGGGGCCGGGATACGCAGTATTTT. Combining the CDR3 with reference TRBV7-9 and TRBJ2-3 gives the whole variable domain DTGVSQNPRHKITKRGQNVTFRCDPISEHNRLYWYRQTLGQGPEFLTYFQNEAQLEKSRLLSDRFSAERPKGSFSTLEIQRTEQGDSAMYLCASSVIRTGGRDTQYFGPGTRLTVL.

This clonotype was recorded at least ten times. This sequence joins TRBV20-1 and TRBJ2-7, with D perhaps matching TRBD2 (6 bases). Trimming took off 3 bases at V and 2 bases at J, with 14 bases between the two ends. CDR1 DFQATT and CDR2 SNEGSKA come from the germline V gene (reference sequence). The CDR3 consists of 14 residues. The CDR3 DNA sequence: TGCAGTGCTAGCCAGGACTACTCAACCTACGAGCAGTACTTC. It is translated as CSASQDYSTYEQYF.

The chain links TRBV19 to TRBJ2-5; 12 bases line up with TRBD2. Germline loops: CDR1 LNHDA, CDR2 SQIVND (reference sequence). There are 15 residues in the CDR3. After removal of 10 bases from V and 4 bases from J, the junction contained 10 bases not matched to a gene. The CDR3 spells CATSTSGSIGETQYF. CDR3 DNA: TGTGCCACATCGACTAGCGGGAGTATCGGAGAGACCCAGTACTTC.

This clonotype was observed many times. This chain links TRBV28 with TRBJ2-7; D is undetermined. Germline CDR1 MDHEN, CDR2 SYDVKM. The germline V and J ends were trimmed by 1 base and 1 base, with 5 bases remaining between them. CDR3 length equals 13 residues. The CDR3 DNA is TGTGCCAGCAGTTTATCGAAGTCCTACGAGCAGTACTTC. Encoded protein: CASSLSKSYEQYF.

The chain combines TRBV7-2 with TRBJ2-3; TRBD1 aligns across 11 bases. J was trimmed by 0 bases and V by 1 base; bases with no gene match: 3. This CDR3 is built from 17 residues. CDR1 and CDR2 (germline): SGHTA, FQGNSA. The CDR3: CASSLVGQGASTDTQYF. CDR3 nucleotide sequence: TGTGCCAGCAGCTTAGTAGGACAGGGGGCTAGCACAGATACGCAGTATTTT.

The gene calls are TRBV13 and TRBJ2-7, with D hard to call. The germline V and J ends were trimmed by 0 bases and 9 bases, with 9 bases remaining between them. Germline V CDR1 and CDR2: PRHDT, FYEKMQ (reference sequence). The CDR3 covers 12 residues. This chain's CDR3 is CASSLGGSRQYF. In DNA form, the CDR3 reads TGTGCCAGCAGCTTAGGTGGGTCGCGGCAGTACTTC.

The genes are TRBV7-2 and TRBJ2-1; 7 positions agree with TRBD2. J gave up 2 bases and V 1 base, and 5 bases lay outside the gene matches. The CDR3 is 16 amino acids. The germline gives CDR1 SGHTA, CDR2 FQGNSA. CDR3 nucleotide sequence: TGTGCCAGCAGCTTAGTACGGGAGGTTCCCTACAATGAGCAGTTCTTC. This translates into CASSLVREVPYNEQFF.

This clonotype was seen a few times. One end of the junction varies from germline; a read error may be responsible. The rearrangement links TRBV10-3 to TRBJ2-3; maybe TRBD1 (6 bases). The CDR3 extends over 16 amino acids. Germline-derived CDR1 and CDR2 are ENHRY and SYGVKD. The CDR3 spells CAIWDNYLRPTYTQYF. CDR3 nucleotide sequence: TGTGCCATCTGGGACAACTACCTGAGACCCACATATACGCAGTATTTT.

Comment on this clonotype: In this CDR3 the conserved last residue, phenylalanine or tryptophan, is missing, so a read error is likely. V usage is TRBV20-1 and J usage is TRBJ2-7; TRBD1 matches at 7 bases. The CDR3 is made up of 12 amino acids. The ends lost 4 bases at V and 1 base at J; junction bases unmatched: 1. Germline CDR1 reads DFQATT; CDR2 reads SNEGSKA (reference sequence). The CDR3 is CSATGGSYEQYL. The CDR3 DNA reads TGCAGTGCTACAGGGGGATCCTACGAGCAGTACCTC.

This clonotype came up many times. J is TRBJ1-5 and V is TRBV28, with TRBD1 identical over 7 bases. Germline V gene data show CDR1 as MDHEN and CDR2 as SYDVKM. V was pared by 6 bases and J by 4 bases, with 6 bases of the junction left unmatched. This CDR3 region has 14 residues. CDR3 in amino acids: CASRSGQPNQPQHF. DNA for the CDR3: TGTGCCAGCAGGTCGGGACAGCCTAATCAGCCCCAGCATTTT.

This clonotype showed up many times. The J gene is TRBJ1-5, the V gene TRBV20-1, with D uncertain. The CDR3 runs to 15 residues. Germline CDR1 reads DFQATT; CDR2 reads SNEGSKA (reference sequence). V lost 1 base to trimming and J lost 7 bases, with 17 bases between them. The CDR3, as DNA: TGCAGTGCTAGAGTTGGCCCCAGTATTGGCCAGCCCCAGCATTTT. This encodes CSARVGPSIGQPQHF.